This T cell receptor beta chain was retrieved from a study of regulatory T cells in long-lasting Graves disease. Study results and limitations: There was favoring of TRBV28, TRBJ1-2 and TRBJ2-5 in persistent disease. Whereas new patients shared 800 to 1,000 public clonotypes, persistent patients shared more, at under 3,500.

This clonotype was picked up many times. Its target is not known. Combining iRepertoire HTBI primers with Arm-PCR of CDR3 regions, the authors built TCR beta libraries. TCRdb fed the multiplex PCR reads into MiXCR, producing one record per CDR3 protein. The table shows 350,000 to 550,000 distinct CDR3 sequences, with 15% occurring only once. Time point: newly diagnosed GD, antithyroid drugs for less than 3 months. Construction of the TCR library relied on RNA isolated from PBMCs. Graves' disease diagnosis used American Thyroid Association guidelines. CDR1 MNHEY and CDR2 SMNVEV come from the germline V gene (reference sequence). The length of the CDR3 is 15 residues. J was trimmed by 0 bases and V by 5 bases; bases with no gene match: 5. This sample was also put to use in a study of T cells in Graves' hyperthyroidism and ophthalmopathy. That paper states: Through a model of 13 V-J features, ophthalmopathy was separated from stable hyperthyroidism.

Sequenced material: peripheral blood mononuclear cells (PBMCs), taken at new diagnosis, from a patient treated with antithyroid drugs. The origin of this receptor is a woman in her twenties or thirties with Graves disease. This chain connects TRBV27 to TRBJ2-3; 7 bases are shared with TRBD2. CDR3: CASSPPLASTDTQYF. The CDR3 nucleotides read TGTGCCAGCAGTCCCCCACTAGCGAGCACAGATACGCAGTATTTT.